The 26 T cell receptor beta chains presented below share a single source sample, sequenced in a study of cytomegalovirus exposure and HLA in healthy donors. The primer mix had 60 Vbeta and 13 Jbeta primers. The table came from immunoSEQ multiplex PCR; TCRdb's copy has only in-frame clones and leaves some out. This sample carries about 190,000 clones, roughly four fifths of them seen once, and the ten largest clones take 3.4%. The sample consisted of PBMCs. The receptors shown here come from a man aged 40-49 years in good health and CMV-seropositive.

J is TRBJ1-1 and V is TRBV6-6; TRBD1 might be the D (5 bases). Per germline, CDR1 MNHNY and CDR2 SVGAGI (reference sequence). V dropped 6 bases and J dropped 1 base, with 9 bases sitting between them. The CDR3 sequence is 13 residues long. The chain's CDR3 is CASSGGTNTEAFF. DNA of the CDR3: TGTGCCAGCAGCGGGGGGACGAACACTGAAGCTTTCTTT.

This clone showed up just a few times. The genes are TRBV30 and TRBJ2-5; the D is unclear. This CDR3 has 12 amino acids. Germline CDR1 reads GTSNPN; CDR2 reads SVGIG (reference sequence). V shed 1 base and J shed 0 bases, with 3 bases lying between them. The CDR3 here is CAWSANQETQYF. Here the CDR3 DNA reads TGTGCCTGGAGTGCCAACCAAGAGACCCAGTACTTC.

The chain uses TRBV29-1 and TRBJ2-3, with TRBD2 identical over 12 bases. V was clipped by 4 bases and J by 0 bases; unmatched bases: 8. This CDR3 has 17 residues. Germline lookup yields CDR1 SQVTM and CDR2 ANQGSEA. The CDR3 nucleotides read TGCAGCGTTGGTCGACTAGCGGGGGTCGGAAGCACAGATACGCAGTATTTT. Translating gives CSVGRLAGVGSTDTQYF.

The V and J genes are TRBV5-6 and TRBJ2-1, with TRBD1 identical over 10 bases. Trimming removed 4 bases from V and 6 bases from J; junction bases left unmatched: 7. The CDR3 is 15 residues long. Germline CDR1 SGHDT, CDR2 YYEEEE. The CDR3 DNA sequence: TGTGCCAGCAGCCGCCGGGACAGGGGAGTCAATGAGCAGTTCTTC. Protein: CASSRRDRGVNEQFF.

This clone was recorded a few times. This rearrangement joins TRBV5-1 to TRBJ1-5; no firm D call. The germline V gene encodes CDR1 SGHRS and CDR2 YFSETQ. This CDR3 region has 14 residues. Trimming cost V 1 base and J 5 bases, with 10 bases left between them. The CDR3 bases are TGCGCCAGCAGCTTGAATGGAGTGGATCAGCCCCAGCATTTT. It yields the protein CASSLNGVDQPQHF.

This rearrangement joins TRBV4-1 to TRBJ2-1, with TRBD2 as a possible D gene (5 bases). CDR3 length: 18 residues. Germline-derived CDR1 and CDR2 are MGHRA and YSYEKL. V was clipped by 0 bases and J by 4 bases, with 19 bases between them. The CDR3 sequence: CASSQEIGSGPYYNEQFF. The CDR3 DNA reads TGCGCCAGCAGCCAAGAGATCGGAAGCGGACCCTATTACAATGAGCAGTTCTTC.

CDR3 protein: CASSWGVAGDSMNIQYF. CDR3 coding DNA: TGCGCCAGCAGCTGGGGGGTTGCGGGAGATTCCATGAACATTCAGTACTTC. This rearrangement joins TRBV5-1 to TRBJ2-4, with 7 bases aligning to TRBD2. After removal of 3 bases from V and 7 bases from J, the junction contained 16 bases not matched to a gene. The CDR3 is 17 residues long. The germline V gene encodes CDR1 SGHRS and CDR2 YFSETQ.

The chain uses TRBV5-4 and TRBJ2-7; 15 bases agree with TRBD2. The V gene end was trimmed by 4 bases and the J gene end by 3 bases; junction bases not matched to a gene: 2. The CDR3 loop spans 15 amino acids. Germline CDR1 SGHNT, CDR2 YYREEE (reference sequence). CDR3 sequence reads: CASSEGLAGGYEQYF. In DNA form, the CDR3 reads TGTGCCAGCAGCGAGGGACTAGCGGGGGGCTACGAGCAGTACTTC.

CDR3 residues: CASRTSTGDRYEQYF. CDR3 bases: TGTGCCAGTAGGACTTCGACAGGGGATAGGTACGAGCAGTACTTC. The chain recombines TRBV19 with TRBJ2-7, with 8 bases matching TRBD1. The CDR3 consists of 15 residues. Unmatched junction bases numbered 11, after V lost 6 bases and J lost 4 bases. Germline CDR1 LNHDA, CDR2 SQIVND (reference sequence).

The V call is TRBV9, the J call TRBJ2-5; TRBD2 aligns across 13 bases. In germline, CDR1 is SGDLS, CDR2 YYNGEE. V gave up 3 bases and J gave up 5 bases; unmatched junction bases: 7. The CDR3 has 16 amino acids. The CDR3 DNA reads TGTGCCAGCAGCGCAGGACTAGCGGGAGTTTGGGAGACCCAGTACTTC. This encodes CASSAGLAGVWETQYF. Variable domain in full (rest from reference TRBV9 and TRBJ2-5): DSGVTQTPKHLITATGQRVTLRCSPRSGDLSVYWYQQSLDQGLQFLIQYYNGEERAKGNILERFSAQQFPDLHSELNLSSLELGDSALYFCASSAGLAGVWETQYFGPGTRLLVL.

The chain employs TRBV7-9 and TRBJ2-7, with TRBD1 as a possible D gene (6 bases). The closer fit of TRBJ2-1 to the DNA end suggests the J call may be wrong. Germline CDR1 SEHNR, CDR2 FQNEAQ (reference sequence). CDR3 size: 16 residues. CDR3 nucleotide sequence: TGTGCCAGCAGCTTAGCGGGGGCAAGCTCCTACAATGAGCAGTTCTTC. This gives the protein CASSLAGASSYNEQFF.

The chain employs TRBV11-2 and TRBJ2-7; 13 bases match TRBD2. J lost 6 bases, V lost 4 bases, and 6 bases had no gene match. The V gene's germline CDR1 is SGHAT and CDR2 FQNNGV. The CDR3 has 15 residues. DNA of the CDR3: TGTGCCAGCAGCTCCGGGACTAGCGGGATAGGCGAGCAGTACTTC. It translates to CASSSGTSGIGEQYF.

The gene calls are TRBV28 and TRBJ1-5, with unresolved D. The CDR3 spans 12 residues. Trimming stripped 6 bases from V and 1 base from J, with 4 bases between. Germline assignment: CDR1 MDHEN and CDR2 SYDVKM. This chain's CDR3 is CASRLSNQPQHF. The DNA for the CDR3 is TGTGCCAGCAGACTCAGCAATCAGCCCCAGCATTTT.

CDR3 protein: CASSLRSGSGFHNEQFF. The CDR3, as DNA: TGTGCCAGTAGTCTGCGGAGCGGGAGTGGATTCCACAATGAGCAGTTCTTC. The V gene is TRBV19, the J gene TRBJ2-1; 8 bases map to TRBD2. The CDR3 sequence is 17 residues long. V shed 5 bases, J shed 5 bases, and the junction held 14 bases outside the gene matches. The germline V gene encodes CDR1 LNHDA and CDR2 SQIVND (reference sequence).

The chain joins TRBV6-1 to TRBJ1-2; 7 bases fit TRBD1. The CDR3 runs to 15 residues. The junction had 13 bases not matched to a gene; V was cut back by 5 bases and J by 7 bases. Germline-derived CDR1 and CDR2 are MNHNS and SASEGT. For the CDR3, the DNA is TGTGCCAGCAGTCTGACCGGGACAGAAATTGTTGGCTACACCTTC. Translating it yields CASSLTGTEIVGYTF.

The rearrangement joins TRBV11-3 to TRBJ2-1; TRBD2 is a possible D gene (6 bases). The CDR3 length is 15 residues. CDR1 is SGHNT, CDR2 YENEEA, per germline. V was pared by 3 bases and J by 5 bases, with 14 bases between. The CDR3 loop is CASSLGGTDDNEQFF. DNA of the CDR3: TGTGCCAGCAGCTTGGGCGGGACGGACGACAATGAGCAGTTCTTC.

The chain recombines TRBV5-8 with TRBJ2-3; 10 bases are shared with TRBD2. From germline, CDR1 is SGHTS and CDR2 YDEGEE. The J segment lost 6 bases and the V segment lost 9 bases, leaving 13 bases of the junction unmatched. This CDR3 is 15 amino acids long. As DNA, the CDR3 is TGTGCCACATGTCTAGCGGGAGAGTGTCAGGATACGCAGTATTTT. This codes for CATCLAGECQDTQYF.

The genes are TRBV27 and TRBJ2-7, with D possibly TRBD2 on 6 matching bases. Germline CDR1 MNHEY, CDR2 SMNVEV (reference sequence). The CDR3 loop spans 15 amino acids. V was shortened by 0 bases and J by 3 bases, with 12 bases between the two germline ends. CDR3 region: CASSLSGGFGYEQYF. The CDR3 nucleotides are TGTGCCAGCAGTTTATCGGGGGGTTTCGGCTACGAGCAGTACTTC.

This clone was counted only a few times. The J gene is TRBJ1-4, the V gene TRBV30; 8 bases are a match to TRBD1. Germline CDR1 reads GTSNPN; CDR2 reads SVGIG (reference sequence). This CDR3 comprises 15 residues. Trimming cost V 0 bases and J 10 bases; bases outside gene matches: 10. The CDR3 region is CAWSVRQGSVGKLFF. The CDR3 bases are TGTGCCTGGAGTGTTAGACAGGGGTCCGTCGGAAAACTGTTTTTT.

The CDR3 loop reads CASSAWRGAGETQYF. For the CDR3, the DNA is TGTGCCAGCAGCGCTTGGCGGGGGGCTGGAGAGACCCAGTACTTC. The chain couples TRBV11-2 to TRBJ2-5; 8 bases align to TRBD2. The CDR3 length is 15 residues. The V segment lost 5 bases and the J segment 4 bases; nucleotides outside the gene matches: 9. The germline V gene encodes CDR1 SGHAT and CDR2 FQNNGV.

This clone was seen more than once but under ten times. The chain links TRBV5-4 to TRBJ2-1; 7 positions agree with TRBD1. CDR1 SGHNT and CDR2 YYREEE come from the germline V gene (reference sequence). The CDR3 is 15 amino acids. V dropped 4 bases and J dropped 2; count of bases not matched to a gene: 6. CDR3 residues: CASSPQGITYNEQFF. DNA for the CDR3: TGTGCCAGCAGCCCACAGGGGATTACCTACAATGAGCAGTTCTTC.

This chain connects TRBV4-1 to TRBJ2-7; D remains unclear. V shed 11 bases and J shed 4 bases, with 15 bases lying between them. CDR3 size: 12 residues. Germline lookup yields CDR1 MGHRA and CDR2 YSYEKL. CDR3 residues: CAHQIRVYEQYF. The CDR3 DNA follows: TGCGCCCACCAAATTCGGGTGTACGAGCAGTACTTC.

The gene calls are TRBV30 and TRBJ2-3; D might be TRBD2 (5 bases). Trimming left V 4 bases short and J 1 base short, with 6 bases between. From germline, CDR1 is GTSNPN and CDR2 SVGIG (reference sequence). This CDR3 spans 12 amino acids. CDR3 nucleotide sequence: TGTGCCTGGAATAGCGGCACAGATACGCAGTATTTT. Amino acids: CAWNSGTDTQYF.

The chain recombines TRBV19 with TRBJ1-2; 7 bases agree with TRBD1. The CDR3 loop spans 14 amino acids. Germline V gene lookup returns CDR1 LNHDA and CDR2 SQIVND (reference sequence). V shed 5 bases and J 2 bases; nucleotides not matched to a gene: 5. This CDR3 is CASSPEGQNYGYTF. The CDR3 DNA sequence: TGTGCCAGTAGTCCGGAGGGACAGAACTATGGCTACACCTTC.

The sample holds a few counts of this clone. The V and J genes are TRBV19 and TRBJ1-5; the D gene is possibly TRBD1 (5 bases). V shed 7 bases and J shed 0 bases, with 10 bases lying between them. The length of the CDR3 is 14 residues. Looked up from germline, CDR1 is LNHDA and CDR2 is SQIVND (reference sequence). Here the CDR3 DNA reads TGTGCCAGTATGGGACTATATAGCAATCAGCCCCAGCATTTT. Translated: CASMGLYSNQPQHF.

This sequence joins TRBV27 and TRBJ2-7; 9 bases align to TRBD1. CDR3 size: 17 residues. The V gene's germline CDR1 is MNHEY and CDR2 SMNVEV (reference sequence). The V segment lost 0 bases and the J segment 4 bases; nucleotides outside the gene matches: 10. This CDR3 reads CASSLSMGTGKWYEQYF. The CDR3 DNA reads TGTGCCAGCAGTTTATCGATGGGGACAGGGAAATGGTACGAGCAGTACTTC.